The 2 T cell receptor beta chains below all came from one sample that was sequenced in a study of T cells in Graves' hyperthyroidism and ophthalmopathy. Researchers took RNA transcripts and amplified the TCR beta CDR3 regions from them. TCR CDR3 underwent first-round RT-PCR with the HTBI primer set. One entry per CDR3 protein results from TCRdb running MiXCR on the multiplex PCR reads. The profile shows approximately 590,000 distinct CDR3 sequences, approximately 15% of them singletons. Sequenced: blood. The origin of the receptors is a woman aged 25-40 years with Graves' hyperthyroidism.

This clonotype was recorded at least ten times. The gene calls are TRBV11-2 and TRBJ2-1; 7 positions match TRBD2. The V and J ends lost 0 bases and 6 bases, in that order; junction bases with no gene match: 5. Looked up from germline, CDR1 is SGHAT and CDR2 is FQNNGV. There are 15 residues in the CDR3. CDR3 in amino acids: CASSLDGGLPNEQFF. The CDR3 DNA reads as TGTGCCAGCAGCTTAGATGGGGGACTACCCAATGAGCAGTTCTTC.

This clonotype was picked up a small number of times. The rearrangement uses TRBV4-2 and TRBJ2-7; a weak D match, TRBD2 (5 bases). The CDR3 length is 13 residues. With 0 bases removed from V and 6 bases from J, the gap between germline ends came to 9 bases. CDR1 LGHNA and CDR2 YNFKEQ come from the germline V gene. CDR3 bases: TGTGCCAGCAGCCAAGATCGAGGGTTCGAGCAGTACTTC. Protein: CASSQDRGFEQYF.